The clone carrying this TCR beta chain was detected only a few times. This CDR3 comprises 14 residues. Trimming cost V 8 bases and J 2 bases, with 16 bases left between them. Germline CDR1 reads KGHSH; CDR2 reads LQKENI. The source of the sample is a study of read filtering for tumor transcriptome and immune sequencing. The library was built from about 370 ng RNA with molecular barcoded adaptors for alpha/delta and beta/gamma chains. TCRdb re-called the reads through MiXCR, storing one row per CDR3 protein. Of approximately 93,000 distinct CDR3 sequences in the sample, 20% to 25% were seen once. Sequenced: a population of CD138-negative cells sorted from bone marrow. The chain recombines TRBV18 with TRBJ2-7; D remains ambiguous. The source is a donor at least 40 years old with multiple myeloma. The CDR3 nucleotides are TGTGCCAGCAAGAACTTATCCACTACCTACGAGCAGTACTTC. This encodes CASKNLSTTYEQYF.